These T cell receptor beta chains were read from a single sample in a study of T and B cells in COVID-19 patients. MiXCR was run by TCRdb on the multiplex PCR reads, yielding one entry per CDR3 protein. The sample contains about 10,000 distinct CDR3 sequences, under 30% of which appear only once. Material: blood. The source of these receptors is a human donor who had recovered from COVID-19. Each CDR3 is given with its conserved first and last residue.

v_gene	j_gene	CDR3aa
TRBV20-1	TRBJ2-7	CSAEGEDEQYF
TRBV19	TRBJ2-1	CAALGLANEQFF
TRBV12-3/TRBV12-4	TRBJ2-1	CASSTAGTSGVYEQFF
TRBV18	TRBJ2-7	CASSQGTGTYEQYF
TRBV6-1	TRBJ2-1	CASSLRGGAYNEQFF
TRBV11-1	TRBJ1-4	CASSLGPPGQTNEKLFF
TRBV7-6	TRBJ1-6	CASSAGTGLNSPLHF
TRBV5-1	TRBJ2-1	CASSLGPQRGDNEQFF
TRBV6-2/TRBV6-3	TRBJ2-7	CASSLSGTSYEQYF
TRBV5-1	TRBJ2-3	CASSQSGGGGNTQYF
TRBV19	TRBJ2-3	CASSKLAGGPADTQYF
TRBV5-4	TRBJ2-7	CASAPGGTGAYEQYF
TRBV12-3/TRBV12-4	TRBJ2-6	CASSGQGYTSGANVLTF
TRBV6-2/TRBV6-3	TRBJ1-6	CASSYGRGPSYNSPLHF
TRBV7-9	TRBJ2-2	CASFRGAGGELFF
TRBV6-4	TRBJ1-2	CASSGTGGYTF
TRBV18	TRBJ1-2	CASSMDRLGDGYTF
TRBV18	TRBJ2-7	CASSSSSYEQYF
TRBV11-1	TRBJ1-4	CASSLPGRGRDEKLFF
TRBV5-4	TRBJ2-2	CASSLGQGVTGELFF
TRBV20-1	TRBJ2-7	CSASTTWDRGDEQYF
TRBV6-2/TRBV6-3	TRBJ2-7	CASISPGTSDYEQYF